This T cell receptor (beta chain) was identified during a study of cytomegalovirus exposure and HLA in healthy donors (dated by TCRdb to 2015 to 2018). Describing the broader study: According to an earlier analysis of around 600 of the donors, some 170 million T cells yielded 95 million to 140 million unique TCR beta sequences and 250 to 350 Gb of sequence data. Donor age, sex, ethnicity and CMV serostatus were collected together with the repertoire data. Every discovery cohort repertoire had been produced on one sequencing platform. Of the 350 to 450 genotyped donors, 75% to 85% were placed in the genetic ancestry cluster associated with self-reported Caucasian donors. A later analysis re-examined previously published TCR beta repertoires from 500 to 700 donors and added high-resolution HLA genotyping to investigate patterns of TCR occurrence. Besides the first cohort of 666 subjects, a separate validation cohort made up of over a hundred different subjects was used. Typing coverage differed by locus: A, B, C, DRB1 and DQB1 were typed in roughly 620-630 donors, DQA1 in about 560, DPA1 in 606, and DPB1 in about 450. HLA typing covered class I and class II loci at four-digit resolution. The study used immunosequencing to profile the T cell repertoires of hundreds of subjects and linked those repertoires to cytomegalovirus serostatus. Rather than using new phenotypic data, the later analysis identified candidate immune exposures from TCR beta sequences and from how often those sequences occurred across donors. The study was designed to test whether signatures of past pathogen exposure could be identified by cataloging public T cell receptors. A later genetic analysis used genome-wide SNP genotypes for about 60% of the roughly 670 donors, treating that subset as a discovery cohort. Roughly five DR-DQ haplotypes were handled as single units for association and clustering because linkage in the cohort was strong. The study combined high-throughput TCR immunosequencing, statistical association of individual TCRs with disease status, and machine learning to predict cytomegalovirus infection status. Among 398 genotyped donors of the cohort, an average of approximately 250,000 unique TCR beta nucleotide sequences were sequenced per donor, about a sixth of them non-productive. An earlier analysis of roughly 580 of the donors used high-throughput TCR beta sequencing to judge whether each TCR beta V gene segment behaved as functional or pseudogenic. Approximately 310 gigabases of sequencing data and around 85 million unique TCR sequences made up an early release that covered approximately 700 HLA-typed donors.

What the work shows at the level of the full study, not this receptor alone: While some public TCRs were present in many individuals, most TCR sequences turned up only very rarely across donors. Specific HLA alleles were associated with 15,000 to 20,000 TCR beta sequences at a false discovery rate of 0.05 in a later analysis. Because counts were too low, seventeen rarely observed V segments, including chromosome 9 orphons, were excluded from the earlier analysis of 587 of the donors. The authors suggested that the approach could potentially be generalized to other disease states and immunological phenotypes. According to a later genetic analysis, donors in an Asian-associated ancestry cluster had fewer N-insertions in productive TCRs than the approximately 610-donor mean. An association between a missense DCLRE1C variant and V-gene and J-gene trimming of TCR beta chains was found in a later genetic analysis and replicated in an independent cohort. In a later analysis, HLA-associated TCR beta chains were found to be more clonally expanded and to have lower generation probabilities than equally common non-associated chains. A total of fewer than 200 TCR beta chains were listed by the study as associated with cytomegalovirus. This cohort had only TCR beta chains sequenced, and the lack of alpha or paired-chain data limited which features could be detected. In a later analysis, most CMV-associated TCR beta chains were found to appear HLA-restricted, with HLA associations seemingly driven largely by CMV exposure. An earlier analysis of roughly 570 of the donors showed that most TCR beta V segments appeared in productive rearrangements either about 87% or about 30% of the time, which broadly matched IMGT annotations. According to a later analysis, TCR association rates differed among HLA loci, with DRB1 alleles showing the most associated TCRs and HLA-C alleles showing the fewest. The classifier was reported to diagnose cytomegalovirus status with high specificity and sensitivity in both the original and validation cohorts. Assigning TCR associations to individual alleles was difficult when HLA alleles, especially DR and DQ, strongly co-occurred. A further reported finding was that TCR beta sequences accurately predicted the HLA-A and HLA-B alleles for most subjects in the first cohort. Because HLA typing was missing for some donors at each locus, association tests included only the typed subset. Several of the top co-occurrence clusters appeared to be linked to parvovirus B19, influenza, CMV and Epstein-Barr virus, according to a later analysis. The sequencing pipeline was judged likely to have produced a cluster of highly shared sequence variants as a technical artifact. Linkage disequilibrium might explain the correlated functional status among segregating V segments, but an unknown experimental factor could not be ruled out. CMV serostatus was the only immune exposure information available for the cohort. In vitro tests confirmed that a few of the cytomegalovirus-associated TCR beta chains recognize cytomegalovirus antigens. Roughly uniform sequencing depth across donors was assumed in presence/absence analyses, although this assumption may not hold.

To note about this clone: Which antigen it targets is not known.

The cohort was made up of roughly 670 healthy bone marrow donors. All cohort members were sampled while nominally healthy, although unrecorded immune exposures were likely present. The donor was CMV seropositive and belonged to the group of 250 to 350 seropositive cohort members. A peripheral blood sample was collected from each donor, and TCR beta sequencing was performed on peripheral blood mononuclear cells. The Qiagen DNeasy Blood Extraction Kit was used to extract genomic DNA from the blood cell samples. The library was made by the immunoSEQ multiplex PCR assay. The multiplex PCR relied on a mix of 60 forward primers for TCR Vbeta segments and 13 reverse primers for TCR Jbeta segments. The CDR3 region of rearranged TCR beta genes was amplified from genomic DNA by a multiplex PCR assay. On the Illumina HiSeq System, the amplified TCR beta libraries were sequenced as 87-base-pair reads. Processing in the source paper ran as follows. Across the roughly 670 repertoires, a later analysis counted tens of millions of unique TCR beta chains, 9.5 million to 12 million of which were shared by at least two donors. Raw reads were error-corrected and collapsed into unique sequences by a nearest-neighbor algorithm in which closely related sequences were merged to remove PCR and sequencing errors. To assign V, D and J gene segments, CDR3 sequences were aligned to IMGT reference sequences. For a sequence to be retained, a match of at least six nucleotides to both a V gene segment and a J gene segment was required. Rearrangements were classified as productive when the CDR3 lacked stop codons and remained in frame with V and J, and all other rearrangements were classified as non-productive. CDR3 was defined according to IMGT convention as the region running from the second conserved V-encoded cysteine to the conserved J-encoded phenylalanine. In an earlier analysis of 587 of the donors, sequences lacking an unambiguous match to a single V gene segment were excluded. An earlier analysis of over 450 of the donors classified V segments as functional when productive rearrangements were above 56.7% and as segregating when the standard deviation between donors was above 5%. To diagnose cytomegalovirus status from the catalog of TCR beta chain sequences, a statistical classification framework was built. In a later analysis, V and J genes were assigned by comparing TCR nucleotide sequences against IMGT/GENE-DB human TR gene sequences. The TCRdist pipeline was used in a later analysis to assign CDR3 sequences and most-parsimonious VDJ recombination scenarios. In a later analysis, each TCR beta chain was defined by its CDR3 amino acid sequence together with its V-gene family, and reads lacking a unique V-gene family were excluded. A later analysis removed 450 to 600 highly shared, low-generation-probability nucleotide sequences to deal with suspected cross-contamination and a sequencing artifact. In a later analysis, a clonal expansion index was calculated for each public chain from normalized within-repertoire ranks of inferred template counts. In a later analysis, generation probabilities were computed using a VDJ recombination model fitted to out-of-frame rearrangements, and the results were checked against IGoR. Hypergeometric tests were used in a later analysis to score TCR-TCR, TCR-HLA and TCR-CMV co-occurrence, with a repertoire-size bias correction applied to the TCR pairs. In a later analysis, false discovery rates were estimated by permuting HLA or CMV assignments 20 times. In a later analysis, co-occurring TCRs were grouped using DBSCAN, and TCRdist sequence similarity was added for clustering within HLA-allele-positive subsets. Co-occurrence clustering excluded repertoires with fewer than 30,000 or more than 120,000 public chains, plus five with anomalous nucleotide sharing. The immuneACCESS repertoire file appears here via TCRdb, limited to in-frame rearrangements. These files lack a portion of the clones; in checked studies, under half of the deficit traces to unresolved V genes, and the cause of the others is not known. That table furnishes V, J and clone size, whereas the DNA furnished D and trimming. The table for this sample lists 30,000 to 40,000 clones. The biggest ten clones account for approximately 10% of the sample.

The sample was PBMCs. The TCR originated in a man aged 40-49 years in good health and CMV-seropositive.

The CDR3 protein: CASSQGYDRVSYEQYF. The sequenced DNA: TGCGCCAGCAGCCAAGGTTATGACAGGGTGAGCTACGAGCAGTACTTC. The receptor chain draws on TRBV4-1 and TRBJ2-7; the central 7 bases match TRBD1. As encoded in the germline V gene, CDR1 is MGHRA while CDR2 is YSYEKL. Inclusive of the bounding cysteine and phenylalanine, the CDR3 is 16 residues long. The only DNA kept is the CDR3, 48 bases in frame from the first base. Trimmed from V: 1 base; trimmed from J: 3 bases; junction bases lacking a gene match: 9.